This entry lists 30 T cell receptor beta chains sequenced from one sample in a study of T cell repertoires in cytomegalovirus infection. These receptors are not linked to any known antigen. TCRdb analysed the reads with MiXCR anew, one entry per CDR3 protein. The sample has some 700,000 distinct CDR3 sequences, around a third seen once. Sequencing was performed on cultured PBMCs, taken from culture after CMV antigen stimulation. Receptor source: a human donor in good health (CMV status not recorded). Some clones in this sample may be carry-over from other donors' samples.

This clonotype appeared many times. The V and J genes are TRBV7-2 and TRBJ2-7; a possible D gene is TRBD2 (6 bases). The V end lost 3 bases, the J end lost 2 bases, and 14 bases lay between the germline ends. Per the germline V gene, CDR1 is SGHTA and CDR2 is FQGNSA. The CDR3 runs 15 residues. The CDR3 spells CASSLTSGSAYEQYF. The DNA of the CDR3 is TGTGCCAGCAGCTTGACATCCGGGAGTGCCTACGAGCAGTACTTC.

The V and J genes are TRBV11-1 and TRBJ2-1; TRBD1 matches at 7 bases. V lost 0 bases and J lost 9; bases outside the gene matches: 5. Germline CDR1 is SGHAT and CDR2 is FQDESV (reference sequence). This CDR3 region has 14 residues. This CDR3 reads CASSLAPQGFEQFF. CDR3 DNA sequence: TGTGCCAGCAGCTTAGCCCCACAGGGGTTTGAGCAGTTCTTC.

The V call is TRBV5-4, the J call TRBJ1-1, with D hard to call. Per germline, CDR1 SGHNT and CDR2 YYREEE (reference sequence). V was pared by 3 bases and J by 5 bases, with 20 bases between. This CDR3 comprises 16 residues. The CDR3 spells CASSSDLYQSGTEAFF. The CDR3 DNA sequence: TGTGCCAGCAGCTCGGACCTCTATCAGAGCGGGACTGAAGCTTTCTTT.

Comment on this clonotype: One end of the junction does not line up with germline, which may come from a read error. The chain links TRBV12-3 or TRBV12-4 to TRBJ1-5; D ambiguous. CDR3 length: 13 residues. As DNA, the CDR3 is TGTACCAGCAGTTCAAATAGCAATCAGCCCCAGCATTTT. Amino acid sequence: CTSSSNSNQPQHF.

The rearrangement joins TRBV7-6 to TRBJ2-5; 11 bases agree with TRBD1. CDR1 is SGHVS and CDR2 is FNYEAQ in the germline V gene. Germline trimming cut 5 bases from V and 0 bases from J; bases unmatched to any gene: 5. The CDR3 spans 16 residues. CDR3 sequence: CASSRGDRGDQETQYF. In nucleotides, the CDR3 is TGTGCCAGCAGCCGTGGGGACAGGGGGGACCAAGAGACCCAGTACTTC.

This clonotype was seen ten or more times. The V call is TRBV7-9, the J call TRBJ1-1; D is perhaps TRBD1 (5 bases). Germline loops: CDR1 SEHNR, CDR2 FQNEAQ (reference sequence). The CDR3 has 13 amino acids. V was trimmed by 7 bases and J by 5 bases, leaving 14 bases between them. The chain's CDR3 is CASTPAGRTEAFF. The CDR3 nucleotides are TGTGCCAGCACCCCCGCAGGGCGTACTGAAGCTTTCTTT. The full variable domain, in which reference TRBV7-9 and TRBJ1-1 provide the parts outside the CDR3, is DTGVSQNPRHKITKRGQNVTFRCDPISEHNRLYWYRQTLGQGPEFLTYFQNEAQLEKSRLLSDRFSAERPKGSFSTLEIQRTEQGDSAMYLCASTPAGRTEAFFGQGTRLTVV.

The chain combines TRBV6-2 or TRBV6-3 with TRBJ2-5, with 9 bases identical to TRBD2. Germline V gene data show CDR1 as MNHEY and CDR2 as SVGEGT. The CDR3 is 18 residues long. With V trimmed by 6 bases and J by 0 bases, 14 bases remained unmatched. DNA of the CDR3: TGTGCCAGCAGCTACGGAGGGGCTAGCGGGGACTACCAAGAGACCCAGTACTTC. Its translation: CASSYGGASGDYQETQYF.

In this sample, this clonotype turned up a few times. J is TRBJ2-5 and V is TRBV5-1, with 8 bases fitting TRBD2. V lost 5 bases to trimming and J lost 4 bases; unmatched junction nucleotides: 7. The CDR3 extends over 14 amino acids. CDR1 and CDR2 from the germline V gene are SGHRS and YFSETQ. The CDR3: CASRSGGPVETQYF. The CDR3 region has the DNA TGCGCCAGCAGGTCGGGAGGGCCTGTAGAGACCCAGTACTTC.

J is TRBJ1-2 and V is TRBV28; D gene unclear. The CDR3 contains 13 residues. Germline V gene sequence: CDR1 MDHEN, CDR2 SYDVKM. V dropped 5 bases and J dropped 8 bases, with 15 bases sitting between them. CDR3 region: CASSIPRTGGYTF. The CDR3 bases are TGTGCCAGCAGTATACCCCGGACGGGCGGCTACACCTTC.

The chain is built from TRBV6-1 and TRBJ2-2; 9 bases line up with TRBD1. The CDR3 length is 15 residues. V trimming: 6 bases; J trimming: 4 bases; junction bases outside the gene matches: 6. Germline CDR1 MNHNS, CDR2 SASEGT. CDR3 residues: CASSKGTGITGELFF. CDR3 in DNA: TGTGCCAGCAGCAAAGGGACAGGGATCACCGGGGAGCTGTTTTTT.

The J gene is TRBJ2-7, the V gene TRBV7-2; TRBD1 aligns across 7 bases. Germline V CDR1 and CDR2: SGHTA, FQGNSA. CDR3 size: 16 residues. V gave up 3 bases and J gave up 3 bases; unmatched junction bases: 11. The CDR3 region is CASSFNSGTAVYEQYF. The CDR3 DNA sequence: TGTGCCAGCAGCTTTAACTCCGGGACAGCCGTCTACGAGCAGTACTTC. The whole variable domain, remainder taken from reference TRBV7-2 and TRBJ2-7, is GAGVSQSPSNKVTEKGKDVELRCDPISGHTALYWYRQSLGQGLEFLIYFQGNSAPDKSGLPSDRFSAERTGGSVSTLTIQRTQQEDSAVYLCASSFNSGTAVYEQYFGPGTRLTVT.

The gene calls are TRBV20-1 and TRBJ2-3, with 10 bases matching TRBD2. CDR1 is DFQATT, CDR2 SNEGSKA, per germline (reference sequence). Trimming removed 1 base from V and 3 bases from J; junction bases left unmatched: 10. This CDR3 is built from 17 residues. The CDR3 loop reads CSARGGGGLATTDTQYF. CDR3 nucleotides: TGCAGTGCTAGAGGGGGCGGGGGACTAGCGACAACAGATACGCAGTATTTT.

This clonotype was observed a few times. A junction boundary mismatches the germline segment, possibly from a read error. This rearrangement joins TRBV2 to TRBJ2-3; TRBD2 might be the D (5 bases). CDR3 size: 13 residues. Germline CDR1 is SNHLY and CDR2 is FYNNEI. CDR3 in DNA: TGTGCCAGCATCTTGAGCGGTGACCCCATCGGTGATTTT. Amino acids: CASILSGDPIGDF.

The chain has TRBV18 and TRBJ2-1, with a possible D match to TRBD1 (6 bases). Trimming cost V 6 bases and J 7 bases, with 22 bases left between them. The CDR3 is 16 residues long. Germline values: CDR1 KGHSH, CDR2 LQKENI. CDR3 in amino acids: CASSQLGTPAGNEQFF. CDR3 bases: TGTGCCAGCTCGCAACTCGGGACACCTGCGGGTAATGAGCAGTTCTTC. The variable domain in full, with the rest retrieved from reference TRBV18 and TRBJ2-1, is NAGVMQNPRHLVRRRGQEARLRCSPMKGHSHVYWYRQLPEEGLKFMVYLQKENIIDESGMPKERFSAEFPKEGPSILRIQQVVRGDSAAYFCASSQLGTPAGNEQFFGPGTRLTVL.

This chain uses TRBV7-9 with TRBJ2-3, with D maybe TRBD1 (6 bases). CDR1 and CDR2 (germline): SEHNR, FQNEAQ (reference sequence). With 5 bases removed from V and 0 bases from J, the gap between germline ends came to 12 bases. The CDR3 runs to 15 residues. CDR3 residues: CASSQGTMSTDTQYF. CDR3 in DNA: TGTGCCAGCAGCCAAGGGACAATGAGCACAGATACGCAGTATTTT.

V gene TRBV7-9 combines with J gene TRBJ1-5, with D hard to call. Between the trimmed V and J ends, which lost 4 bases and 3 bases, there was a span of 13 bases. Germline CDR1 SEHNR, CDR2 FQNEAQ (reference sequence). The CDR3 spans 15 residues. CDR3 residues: CASSYGPFVNQPQHF. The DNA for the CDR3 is TGTGCCAGCAGCTATGGTCCTTTTGTCAATCAGCCCCAGCATTTT.

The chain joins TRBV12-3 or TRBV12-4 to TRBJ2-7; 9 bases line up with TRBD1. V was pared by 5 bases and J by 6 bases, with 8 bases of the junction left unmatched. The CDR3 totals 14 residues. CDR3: CASSPGTGNSEQYF. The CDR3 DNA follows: TGTGCCAGCAGTCCCGGGACAGGGAATAGCGAGCAGTACTTC.

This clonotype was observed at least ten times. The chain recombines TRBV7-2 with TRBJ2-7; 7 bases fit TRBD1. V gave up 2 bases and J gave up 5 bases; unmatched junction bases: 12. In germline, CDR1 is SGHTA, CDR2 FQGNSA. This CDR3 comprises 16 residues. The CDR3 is CASSLQNLRGRNEQYF. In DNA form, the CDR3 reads TGTGCCAGCAGCTTACAAAATCTAAGGGGGCGCAACGAGCAGTACTTC.

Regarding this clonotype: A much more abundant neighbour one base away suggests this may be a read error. CDR3 sequence (DNA): TGTGCCAGCAGCTGGGAGTCGAGTAATGAGCAGTTCTTC. Protein: CASSWESSNEQFF. This chain uses TRBV7-2 with TRBJ2-1; tentatively, D is TRBD2 (5 bases). Germline loops: CDR1 SGHTA, CDR2 FQGNSA. The CDR3 consists of 13 residues. The germline V and J ends were trimmed by 4 bases and 7 bases, with 11 bases remaining between them.

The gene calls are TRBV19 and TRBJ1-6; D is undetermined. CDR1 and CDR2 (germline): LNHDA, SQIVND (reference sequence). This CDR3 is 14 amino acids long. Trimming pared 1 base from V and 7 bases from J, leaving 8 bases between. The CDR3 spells CASSIGAENSPLHF. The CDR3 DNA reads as TGTGCCAGTAGTATAGGGGCAGAAAATTCACCCCTCCACTTT.

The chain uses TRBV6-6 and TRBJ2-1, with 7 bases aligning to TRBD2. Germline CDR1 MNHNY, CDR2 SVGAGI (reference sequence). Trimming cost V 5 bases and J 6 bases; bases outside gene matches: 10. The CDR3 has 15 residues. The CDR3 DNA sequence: TGTGCCAGCAGTACAGGACTAGTCCGAGCCAATGAGCAGTTCTTC. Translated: CASSTGLVRANEQFF.

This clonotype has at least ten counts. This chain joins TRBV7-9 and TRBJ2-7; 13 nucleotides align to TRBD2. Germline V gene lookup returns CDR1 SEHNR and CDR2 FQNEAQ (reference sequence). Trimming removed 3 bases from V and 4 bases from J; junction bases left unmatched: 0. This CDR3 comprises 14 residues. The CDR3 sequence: CASSLTSGRYEQYF. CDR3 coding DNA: TGTGCCAGCAGCTTGACTAGCGGGAGGTACGAGCAGTACTTC. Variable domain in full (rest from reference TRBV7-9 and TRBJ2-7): DTGVSQNPRHKITKRGQNVTFRCDPISEHNRLYWYRQTLGQGPEFLTYFQNEAQLEKSRLLSDRFSAERPKGSFSTLEIQRTEQGDSAMYLCASSLTSGRYEQYFGPGTRLTVT.

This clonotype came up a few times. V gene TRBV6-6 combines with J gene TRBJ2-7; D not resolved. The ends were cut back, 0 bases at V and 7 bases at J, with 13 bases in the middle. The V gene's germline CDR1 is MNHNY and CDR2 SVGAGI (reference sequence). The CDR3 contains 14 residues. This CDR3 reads CASSYSNSVGEQYF. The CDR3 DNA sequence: TGTGCCAGCAGTTACTCGAACTCTGTAGGTGAGCAGTACTTC.

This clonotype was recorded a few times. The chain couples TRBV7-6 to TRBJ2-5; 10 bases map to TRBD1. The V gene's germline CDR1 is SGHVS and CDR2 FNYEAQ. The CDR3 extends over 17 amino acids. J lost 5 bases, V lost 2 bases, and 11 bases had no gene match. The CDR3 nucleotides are TGTGCCAGCAGCTTATCCCGGAGGGGGACAGGGGTTGAGACCCAGTACTTC. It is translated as CASSLSRRGTGVETQYF.

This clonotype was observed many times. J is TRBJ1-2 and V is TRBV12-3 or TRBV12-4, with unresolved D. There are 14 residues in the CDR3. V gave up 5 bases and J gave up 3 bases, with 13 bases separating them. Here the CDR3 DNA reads TGTGCCAGCAGTCCTAGGGCCAACTACTATGGCTACACCTTC. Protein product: CASSPRANYYGYTF.

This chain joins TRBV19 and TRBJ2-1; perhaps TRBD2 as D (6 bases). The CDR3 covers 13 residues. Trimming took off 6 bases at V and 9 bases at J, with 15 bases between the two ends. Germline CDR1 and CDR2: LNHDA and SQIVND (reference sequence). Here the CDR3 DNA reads TGTGCCAGTAGCCCTGGGACTGCCGGTGAGCAGTTCTTC. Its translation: CASSPGTAGEQFF.

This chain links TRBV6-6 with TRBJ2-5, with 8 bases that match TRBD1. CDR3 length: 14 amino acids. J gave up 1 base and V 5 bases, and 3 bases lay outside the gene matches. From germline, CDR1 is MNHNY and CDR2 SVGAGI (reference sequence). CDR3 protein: CASSAGQAQETQYF. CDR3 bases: TGTGCCAGCAGTGCGGGACAGGCCCAAGAGACCCAGTACTTC.

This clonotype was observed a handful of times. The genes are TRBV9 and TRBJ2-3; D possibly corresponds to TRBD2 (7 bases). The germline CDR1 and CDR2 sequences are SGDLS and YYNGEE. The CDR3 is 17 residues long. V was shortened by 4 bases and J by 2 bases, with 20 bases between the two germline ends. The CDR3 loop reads CASSRRGGEGSTDTQYF. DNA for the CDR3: TGTGCCAGCAGCCGGAGGGGGGGGGAAGGGTCCACAGATACGCAGTATTTT.

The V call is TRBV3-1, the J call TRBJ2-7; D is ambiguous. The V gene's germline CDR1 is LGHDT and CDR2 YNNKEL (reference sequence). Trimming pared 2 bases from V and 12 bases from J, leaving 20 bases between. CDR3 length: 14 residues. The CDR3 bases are TGTGCCAGCAGCCAAAATCCCTGGGTTGTCCCTGCGTACTTC. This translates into CASSQNPWVVPAYF.

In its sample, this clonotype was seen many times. The CDR3 spells CASSATQQGGTEAFF. The CDR3 nucleotides read TGTGCCAGCAGCGCCACGCAACAGGGGGGGACTGAAGCTTTCTTT. This chain links TRBV7-6 with TRBJ1-1; 8 positions agree with TRBD1. Germline V CDR1 and CDR2: SGHVS, FNYEAQ. The CDR3 contains 15 residues. The V and J ends lost 5 bases and 5 bases, in that order; junction bases with no gene match: 10.